This TCR beta chain was sequenced in a study of Graves' ophthalmopathy and Graves' hyperthyroidism. Study context: Hyperthyroidism was classified as stable if no ophthalmopathy occurred within 18 months of follow-up. Findings and caveats of the study: The majority of expanded thyroid clonotypes above 0.001 frequency also occurred in blood.

Comment on this clonotype: The antigen is undetermined.

V was pared by 1 base and J by 8 bases, with 9 bases of the junction left unmatched. CDR1 and CDR2 (germline): LGHNA, YNFKEQ. CDR3 size: 15 residues. RNA transcripts yielded amplified TCR beta CDR3 regions. In the first round, RT-PCR was carried out with HTBI primers, and a multiplex PCR formed the second round. TCRdb reanalysed the multiplex PCR reads using MiXCR and keeps one entry per CDR3 protein. The sample gives 900,000 to 1,200,000 distinct CDR3 sequences, less than 45% of which show up once; 11% is in the top ten. Among the exclusions were patients with other autoimmune diseases, uncontrolled infections, pregnancy or lactation. Clinical symptoms, serum thyroxine, TRAb, thyroid ultrasound and orbital computed tomography were relied on for diagnosis.

The clonotype originates from an adult man with Graves' hyperthyroidism. The rearrangement uses TRBV4-2 and TRBJ1-2; 8 positions agree with TRBD1. Sequenced material: peripheral blood or thyroid tissue (not recorded which). Here the CDR3 DNA reads TGTGCCAGCAGCCAAGCTAATGACAGGGGTTGGGGCTACACCTTC. Translating it yields CASSQANDRGWGYTF.